Below, 27 T cell receptor beta chains from the same sample are listed, as sequenced in a study of blood T cell repertoires in COVID-19. Assay: immunoSEQ multiplex PCR; the TCRdb copy retains only in-frame clones and omits some. The sample holds roughly 28,000 clones, around nine tenths seen once. The source material was peripheral blood. These receptor sequences come from a man in his 70s with active COVID-19.

The chain recombines TRBV7-6 with TRBJ2-7; TRBD1 matches at 7 bases. CDR1 and CDR2 (germline): SGHVS, FNYEAQ. The CDR3 is 16 residues long. V lost 4 bases to trimming and J lost 3 bases; unmatched junction nucleotides: 12. CDR3 in amino acids: CASSSAATGPIYEQYF. Here the CDR3 DNA reads TGTGCCAGCAGCTCAGCTGCGACAGGGCCTATCTACGAGCAGTACTTC.

The rearrangement joins TRBV7-8 to TRBJ2-3, with TRBD2 as a possible D gene (6 bases). Germline V gene data show CDR1 as SGHVS and CDR2 as FQNEAQ. CDR3 size: 15 residues. The ends were cut back, 5 bases at V and 2 bases at J, with 14 bases in the middle. The CDR3 here is CASSPGGLYTDTQYF. The CDR3 bases are TGTGCCAGCAGCCCTGGAGGGCTCTACACAGATACGCAGTATTTT.

The table lists this clone with a count of one. The J gene is TRBJ1-2, the V gene TRBV5-1; tentatively, D is TRBD1 (5 bases). Germline V CDR1 and CDR2: SGHRS, YFSETQ. The CDR3 extends over 14 amino acids. The V end was cut by 4 bases, the J end by 3 bases, with 13 bases between. The CDR3 reads CASSLGVSDYGYTF. As DNA, the CDR3 is TGCGCCAGCAGCCTAGGGGTTTCCGACTATGGCTACACCTTC.

This chain connects TRBV9 to TRBJ2-1, with D possibly being TRBD2 (6 bases). The V end lost 0 bases, the J end lost 6 bases, and 7 bases lay between the germline ends. The CDR3 contains 13 residues. Germline CDR1 SGDLS, CDR2 YYNGEE. In DNA, the CDR3 is TGTGCCAGCAGCGTAGCGACTAGCAATGAGCAGTTCTTC. It yields the protein CASSVATSNEQFF.

The chain links TRBV28 to TRBJ2-2, with a possible D match to TRBD2 (6 bases). Germline-derived CDR1 and CDR2 are MDHEN and SYDVKM. This CDR3 is 19 amino acids long. V dropped 1 base and J dropped 0 bases, with 18 bases sitting between them. The CDR3 DNA follows: TGTGCCAGCAGTTTATACGGGGCTATAGGGACTCCGAACACCGGGGAGCTGTTTTTT. It yields the protein CASSLYGAIGTPNTGELFF.

CDR3 amino acids: CASTGTGGNQPQHF. The CDR3 DNA reads TGTGCCAGCACCGGGACAGGGGGCAATCAGCCCCAGCATTTT. This rearrangement joins TRBV6-5 to TRBJ1-5, with 10 bases lining up with TRBD1. The CDR3 spans 14 residues. J was trimmed by 2 bases and V by 7 bases; bases with no gene match: 2. Germline V CDR1 and CDR2: MNHEY, SVGAGI.

The chain uses TRBV6-5 and TRBJ1-2; 11 nucleotides match TRBD1. In germline, CDR1 is MNHEY, CDR2 SVGAGI. With V trimmed by 7 bases and J by 14 bases, 15 bases remained unmatched. The CDR3 is 14 residues long. The CDR3 DNA follows: TGTGCCAGCACCTCGGGCGGGACAGGGGGGCTTTCGACCTTC. Translating gives CASTSGGTGGLSTF.

The chain couples TRBV27 to TRBJ1-6; D is ambiguous. The germline CDR1 and CDR2 sequences are MNHEY and SMNVEV (reference sequence). The V gene lost 6 bases and the J gene lost 1 base, with 13 bases spanning the gap. This CDR3 is built from 16 residues. The CDR3 region has the DNA TGTGCCAGCAGACCACCCGGGTTGTCCTATAATTCACCCCTCCACTTT. Translation gives CASRPPGLSYNSPLHF.

CDR3: CASSSPPRGRTAEAFF. CDR3 nucleotides: TGTGCCAGCAGTTCCCCCCCGCGGGGGAGGACGGCTGAAGCTTTCTTT. The gene calls are TRBV27 and TRBJ1-1, with D possibly matching TRBD1 (5 bases). The germline gives CDR1 MNHEY, CDR2 SMNVEV (reference sequence). This CDR3 region has 16 residues. V lost 4 bases and J lost 6, with 21 bases in between.

The rearrangement uses TRBV18 and TRBJ1-5, with 12 bases aligning to TRBD1. Germline-derived CDR1 and CDR2 are KGHSH and LQKENI. The junction had 1 base not matched to a gene; V was cut back by 3 bases and J by 4 bases. The CDR3 sequence is 15 residues long. The chain's CDR3 is CASSPGQGANQPQHF. As DNA, the CDR3 is TGTGCCAGCTCACCGGGACAGGGGGCGAATCAGCCCCAGCATTTT. Full variable domain (outside the CDR3, taken from reference TRBV18 and TRBJ1-5): NAGVMQNPRHLVRRRGQEARLRCSPMKGHSHVYWYRQLPEEGLKFMVYLQKENIIDESGMPKERFSAEFPKEGPSILRIQQVVRGDSAAYFCASSPGQGANQPQHFGDGTRLSIL.

The V call is TRBV5-1, the J call TRBJ2-3; 8 bases are shared with TRBD1. This CDR3 contains 14 residues. Per germline, CDR1 SGHRS and CDR2 YFSETQ. V lost 4 bases, J lost 3 bases, and 4 bases stayed unmatched. The CDR3 DNA sequence: TGCGCCAGCAGCGTAGGACAGGGTACAGATACGCAGTATTTT. Translation gives CASSVGQGTDTQYF.

The DNA for the CDR3 is TGTGCCAGCAGCCCCCTCGATCAGCCCCAGCATTTT. Translating gives CASSPLDQPQHF. The chain combines TRBV9 with TRBJ1-5; D ambiguous. The CDR3 has 12 residues. The germline gives CDR1 SGDLS, CDR2 YYNGEE. Trimming left V 4 bases short and J 5 bases short, with 7 bases between.

This clone showed up just once. The chain is built from TRBV11-3 and TRBJ2-1; tentatively, D is TRBD1 (6 bases). The CDR3 totals 14 residues. Trimming cost V 4 bases and J 1 base, with 8 bases left between them. The V gene's germline CDR1 is SGHNT and CDR2 YENEEA. DNA of the CDR3: TGTGCCAGCAGCTCACAGGGTTCCTACAATGAGCAGTTCTTC. This sequence encodes CASSSQGSYNEQFF. Using reference TRBV11-3 and TRBJ2-1 for the parts outside the CDR3, the full variable domain is EAGVVQSPRYKIIEKKQPVAFWCNPISGHNTLYWYLQNLGQGPELLIRYENEEAVDDSQLPKDRFSAERLKGVDSTLKIQPAELGDSAVYLCASSSQGSYNEQFFGPGTRLTVL.

V gene TRBV28 combines with J gene TRBJ1-2; TRBD1 matches 7 bases. CDR1 and CDR2 from the germline V gene are MDHEN and SYDVKM. This CDR3 comprises 14 residues. The V and J ends lost 8 bases and 8 bases, in that order; junction bases with no gene match: 14. CDR3 sequence: CASSRDYRGPGYTF. The CDR3 region has the DNA TGTGCCAGCTCTCGCGACTACAGGGGTCCCGGCTACACCTTC.

In this sample, this clone turned up once. This chain links TRBV9 with TRBJ2-4, with a possible D match to TRBD1 (6 bases). In germline, CDR1 is SGDLS, CDR2 YYNGEE. This CDR3 region has 16 residues. V was pared by 4 bases and J by 0 bases, with 14 bases between. CDR3 coding DNA: TGTGCCAGCAGCTCAACAGGGTCCATAGCCAAAAACATTCAGTACTTC. It encodes CASSSTGSIAKNIQYF.

The chain combines TRBV6-4 with TRBJ1-2, with unresolved D. CDR1 and CDR2 from the germline V gene are MRHNA and SNTAGT. CDR3 size: 11 residues. Trimming pared 7 bases from V and 6 bases from J, leaving 9 bases between. CDR3 nucleotides: TGTGCCAGCATCGACAATGATGGCTACACCTTC. It is translated as CASIDNDGYTF.

This clone has only a few counts. The V and J genes are TRBV5-4 and TRBJ2-7; TRBD2 aligns across 9 bases. CDR3 length equals 15 residues. J gave up 0 bases and V 4 bases, and 5 bases lay outside the gene matches. The germline V gene has CDR1 SGHNT and CDR2 YYREEE (reference sequence). The CDR3 coding sequence is TGTGCCAGCAGCCTCGGACTAGCGAGCTCCTACGAGCAGTACTTC. Its translation is CASSLGLASSYEQYF.

This chain connects TRBV3-1 (or the pseudogene TRBV3-2) to TRBJ1-4; tentative D call: TRBD1 (5 bases). This CDR3 region has 10 residues. V was pared by 8 bases and J by 11 bases, with 9 bases between. CDR1 and CDR2 from the germline V gene are LGHDT and YNNKEL (reference sequence). The CDR3 loop reads CASGAVKLFF. The DNA of the CDR3 is TGTGCCAGCGGGGCGGTGAAACTGTTTTTT.

This chain uses TRBV6-9 with TRBJ1-3, with 7 bases lining up with TRBD1. CDR3 length: 17 residues. Germline assignment: CDR1 MNHGY and CDR2 SVAAGI. With 4 bases clipped from V and 2 bases from J, the junction kept 11 bases outside the gene matches. The CDR3: CASSLPRDREPGNTIYF. CDR3 sequence (DNA): TGTGCCAGCAGTTTACCTCGAGACAGGGAACCTGGAAACACCATATATTTT.

The CDR3, as DNA: TGCGCCAGCAGCCCCCTCGGGAGCTCCTATAATTCACCCCTCCACTTT. It translates to CASSPLGSSYNSPLHF. The V and J genes are TRBV5-1 and TRBJ1-6; no definite D call. Per the germline V gene, CDR1 is SGHRS and CDR2 is YFSETQ. The CDR3 extends over 16 amino acids. V lost 4 bases and J lost 0, with 11 bases in between.

The gene calls are TRBV5-1 and TRBJ2-5, with 11 positions matching TRBD2. CDR1 is SGHRS, CDR2 YFSETQ, per germline. V lost 0 bases, J lost 3 bases, and 4 bases stayed unmatched. The CDR3 has 16 amino acids. The CDR3: CASSLALAGGKETQYF. The CDR3 DNA sequence: TGCGCCAGCAGCTTGGCCTTAGCGGGGGGGAAAGAGACCCAGTACTTC.

The chain carries TRBV19 and TRBJ2-2; 9 bases are shared with TRBD2. Germline CDR1 reads LNHDA; CDR2 reads SQIVND (reference sequence). The CDR3 spans 13 residues. Germline trimming cut 7 bases from V and 6 bases from J; bases unmatched to any gene: 3. In nucleotides, the CDR3 is TGTGCCAGTACTAGCGGGGTCCCCGGGGAGCTGTTTTTT. It yields the protein CASTSGVPGELFF.

The rearrangement uses TRBV24-1 and TRBJ2-3; the D is unclear. Trimming stripped 7 bases from V and 1 base from J, with 5 bases between. The CDR3 is 12 residues long. Germline V lookup: CDR1 KGHDR, CDR2 SFDVKD. CDR3 amino acids: CATSTGTDTQYF. CDR3 DNA sequence: TGTGCCACCAGCACAGGCACAGATACGCAGTATTTT.

The V gene is TRBV7-9, the J gene TRBJ1-6; a weak D match, TRBD1 (6 bases). Germline V gene lookup returns CDR1 SEHNR and CDR2 FQNEAQ (reference sequence). The CDR3 spans 14 residues. The germline V and J ends were trimmed by 3 bases and 9 bases, with 12 bases remaining between them. CDR3 residues: CASSFGGPGSPLHF. The CDR3 nucleotides are TGTGCCAGCAGCTTTGGGGGCCCGGGTTCACCCCTCCACTTT.

This clone has just one count. The chain is built from TRBV5-1 and TRBJ1-1; TRBD1 is a possible D gene (6 bases). This CDR3 comprises 14 residues. With 1 base removed from V and 2 bases from J, the gap between germline ends came to 9 bases. From germline, CDR1 is SGHRS and CDR2 YFSETQ. DNA for the CDR3: TGCGCCAGCAGCTTGAGGGGGGGCAACACTGAAGCTTTCTTT. Its protein product is CASSLRGGNTEAFF.

The rearrangement uses TRBV28 and TRBJ1-6, with TRBD1 matching over 11 bases. V lost 5 bases, J lost 10 bases, and 4 bases stayed unmatched. The CDR3 is 14 residues long. The V gene's germline CDR1 is MDHEN and CDR2 SYDVKM. The CDR3: CASSLRDRGSPLHF. The CDR3 DNA reads as TGTGCCAGCAGTCTCCGGGACAGGGGGTCACCCCTCCACTTT.

This clone is categorized as medium-sized (0.01 to 0.1%). The chain couples TRBV7-2 to TRBJ2-3; D unresolved. This CDR3 spans 11 amino acids. Germline loops: CDR1 SGHTA, CDR2 FQGNSA. Trimming removed 4 bases at V and 5 bases at J, with 4 bases between. Written as DNA, the CDR3 is TGTGCCAGCAGCTCAATAGATACGCAGTATTTT. This gives the protein CASSSIDTQYF.